This is a list of T cell receptor beta chains from one sample in a study of blood T cell repertoires in COVID-19. Profiled with immunoSEQ multiplex PCR; TCRdb holds only in-frame clones, not every one. Counted here are 120,000 or so clones, roughly 90% occurring once; the ten biggest clones make up approximately 8%. Material for sequencing was peripheral blood. The receptor set was obtained from a man over 45 with acute or convalescent COVID-19. Both conserved end residues are part of each CDR3. The D gene is left open where the match is weak. Some rows mark clone size as missing; the rest say once, few, many or name a class of expanded clone.

>once|-|TRBV5-1|TRBJ1-1|16
TGCGCCAGCAGCCGGAGGGCGCGTGGGGATTTCACTGAAGCTTTCTTT
CASSRRARGDFTEAFF
>-|-|TRBV28|TRBJ2-5|14
TGTGCCAGCAGTTACAGTGCTTGGCGAGAGACCCAGTACTTC
CASSYSAWRETQYF
>-|-|TRBV6-6|TRBJ2-3|15
TGTGCCAGCAGTTACTGGGGCCCCAGCACAGATACGCAGTATTTT
CASSYWGPSTDTQYF
>once|-|TRBV6-4|TRBJ2-7|14
TGTGCGAGCAAGAAGGGACTTATCCCTGAGAAGCAGTACTTC
CASKKGLIPEKQYF
>-|-|TRBV11-2|TRBJ2-5|15
TGTGCCAGCAGCTTAGGCAAGACATTCCAAGAGACCCAGTACTTC
CASSLGKTFQETQYF
>-|TRBD1|TRBV3-1/TRBV3-2|TRBJ2-7|16
TGTGCCAGCAGCGCAAGCATGAGACAGGGGGACAACGAGCAGTACTTC
CASSASMRQGDNEQYF
>once|TRBD2|TRBV4-3|TRBJ2-1|18
TGCGCCAGCAGCCAAGCCCCCCAGGCGGGAGGGCCATACAATGAGCAGTTCTTC
CASSQAPQAGGPYNEQFF
>-|TRBD2|TRBV27|TRBJ2-1|15
TGTGCCAGCAGTTTATGGGCTAGCGGGGGGGATGAGCAGTTCTTC
CASSLWASGGDEQFF
>few|-|TRBV6-2/TRBV6-3|TRBJ2-3|14
TGTGCCAGCAGTCGCGGACTTAGCACAGATACGCAGTATTTT
CASSRGLSTDTQYF
>-|TRBD2|TRBV4-1|TRBJ2-3|22
TGCGCCAGCAGCCAAGATCCATTCTTCAGCGGAATCCTAGCGGGGGACACAGATACGCAGTATTTT
CASSQDPFFSGILAGDTDTQYF
>-|TRBD1|TRBV5-1|TRBJ1-3|16
TGCGCCAGCAGCATATCCGACAGGGGAACTGGAAACACCATATATTTT
CASSISDRGTGNTIYF